A single sample is the source of the 6 T cell receptor beta chains below, sequenced in a study of blood T cells in healthy people across ages (dated by TCRdb to between 2014 and 2017). The library was built by means of 5' RACE. The reads were generated on an Illumina HiSeq 2500. A second PCR of roughly 6 to 11 cycles was performed with a sample-barcoded 5' primer and a J-beta primer mix. TCRdb took the public reads, trimmed them with fastp at Q25, ran MiXCR for clone calling and kept in-frame beta chains. Merged by CDR3 protein, the rows form single entries marked with the most common genes and DNA. The sample includes roughly 1.5 million distinct CDR3 sequences, with approximately 43% observed a single time. About 3.8% of the sample is taken by the ten largest. Sequencing was performed on blood. The receptor source for this set is a woman aged 18-29 years in good health.

This clonotype was counted a few times. The chain carries TRBV7-2 and TRBJ1-6; D possibly corresponds to TRBD1 (6 bases). Trimming removed 5 bases at V and 10 bases at J, with 9 bases between. The CDR3 loop spans 12 amino acids. Germline V gene data show CDR1 as SGHTA and CDR2 as FQGNSA. In DNA form, the CDR3 reads TGTGCCAGCAGCCGGGACACCTCACCCCTCCACTTT. It codes for CASSRDTSPLHF.

A word on this clonotype: An end of the junction differs from the germline gene, which may be a read error. J is TRBJ2-5 and V is TRBV20-1; 9 bases agree with TRBD2. Germline loops: CDR1 DFQATT, CDR2 SNEGSKA (reference sequence). This CDR3 region has 13 residues. The CDR3 bases are TGCAGTTCTAGCGGGAACTCCTACAATGAGCAGTACTTC. It specifies CSSSGNSYNEQYF.

V gene TRBV20-1 combines with J gene TRBJ1-2; no clear D. The CDR3 contains 16 residues. V was pared by 0 bases and J by 3 bases, with 17 bases between. The germline gives CDR1 DFQATT, CDR2 SNEGSKA (reference sequence). The CDR3: CSARETGVRGYYGYTF. In DNA form, the CDR3 reads TGCAGTGCTAGAGAAACGGGAGTTCGCGGGTACTATGGCTACACCTTC.

There are a few counts of this clonotype. The V call is TRBV27, the J call TRBJ2-5, with a weak D call TRBD2 (6 bases). The CDR3 contains 18 residues. With 3 bases removed from V and 0 bases from J, the gap between germline ends came to 20 bases. Germline V gene lookup returns CDR1 MNHEY and CDR2 SMNVEV (reference sequence). CDR3 bases: TGTGCCAGCAGTTTCCTCCACCCTCGTGGCGGGGACCAAGAGACCCAGTACTTC. Residues: CASSFLHPRGGDQETQYF.

The rearrangement links TRBV4-3 to TRBJ2-5; TRBD2 matches 7 bases. The CDR3 covers 16 residues. The V gene's germline CDR1 is LGHNA and CDR2 YSLEER. Losses at the gene ends were 3 bases for V and 4 bases for J; bases not matched to a gene: 11. CDR3 sequence: CASSHALGASGETQYF. CDR3 DNA: TGCGCCAGCAGCCACGCTCTTGGGGCTAGCGGAGAGACCCAGTACTTC.

This clonotype was seen only a few times. The V call is TRBV2, the J call TRBJ1-5; no reliable D call. The germline V gene has CDR1 SNHLY and CDR2 FYNNEI. The CDR3 is made up of 15 amino acids. Trimming shortened V by 3 bases and J by 0 bases, and 9 bases separated the two germline ends. CDR3: CASSEAGLSNQPQHF. Here the CDR3 DNA reads TGTGCCAGCAGTGAGGCAGGACTTAGCAATCAGCCCCAGCATTTT.